The sequence of this T cell receptor (beta chain) was determined in a study of blood T cell repertoires in COVID-19. In regard to this clone: Compared with germline, one end of the junction differs, possibly owing to a read error.

Germline CDR1 and CDR2: SSHAT and FNYEAQ (reference sequence). This CDR3 has 15 residues. Assay: immunoSEQ multiplex PCR; the TCRdb copy retains only in-frame clones and omits some. The sample contains about 140,000 clones, approximately 78% of which appear only once. The rearrangement links TRBV7-7 to TRBJ2-7; tentative D call: TRBD2 (6 bases). The sequenced material came from peripheral blood. This clonotype was obtained from a man aged 60 to 69 who had recovered from COVID-19. As DNA, the CDR3 is TGTGCTAGCAGCTTAGCGCAGGGAGGAACCTACGAGCAGTACTTC. Translating gives CASSLAQGGTYEQYF.